This record covers a single TCR beta chain. Its antigen is as yet unknown. Germline V gene data show CDR1 as SGHAT and CDR2 as FQNNGV. V shed 1 base, J shed 7 bases, and the junction held 6 bases outside the gene matches. This CDR3 region has 15 residues. This sample stems from a study of shared clonotypes between healthy human individuals. Broader study findings: Donor clonotype sharing was expected to depend on sequencing depth. Generally, naive subsets came out with larger estimated richness than memory subsets.

Original analysis: Junction-only immunoSEQ data arrived without quality scores, meaning filtering differed. The table came from immunoSEQ multiplex PCR; TCRdb's copy has only in-frame clones and leaves some out. The DNA was the basis for D and trimming; V, J and clone size are from that table. The repertoire has some 790,000 clones, roughly 72% of them found once; the top ten carry around 1.8%. This chain connects TRBV11-2 to TRBJ2-1; TRBD2 agrees at 8 bases. Sample: memory CD4+ T cells sorted from blood. Subset specified: CD45RA-negative fraction. This TCR derives from a woman between 25 and 40 years old in good health. The chain's CDR3 is CASSLVGGRSNEQFF. DNA for the CDR3: TGTGCCAGCAGCTTAGTTGGCGGGAGGTCGAATGAGCAGTTCTTC.